This T cell receptor beta chain was recovered during a study of blood T cell repertoires in COVID-19. The protocol was immunoSEQ multiplex PCR, while the TCRdb copy is restricted to in-frame clones and leaves out a portion. The table records approximately 200,000 clones, roughly nine tenths of them present only once. V was cut by 5 bases and J by 0 bases, with 10 bases left in between. Germline assignment: CDR1 SGHTA and CDR2 FQGNSA. CDR3 length: 14 residues. The receptor comes from a woman aged 45-60 years with acute or convalescent COVID-19. Sample: peripheral blood. The gene calls are TRBV7-2 and TRBJ1-2; the D gene is possibly TRBD1 (6 bases). DNA of the CDR3: TGTGCCAGCAGCCCGGACAGCGCTAACTATGGCTACACCTTC. It translates to CASSPDSANYGYTF.